This T cell receptor (beta chain) was observed in a study of lymphopenia after photon versus proton radiotherapy. CDR1 and CDR2 from the germline V gene are SGHAT and FQNNGV. V lost 5 bases and J 5 bases, leaving 13 bases between the germline ends. There are 13 residues in the CDR3. Using immunoSEQ multiplex PCR, the repertoire was profiled, and TCRdb retains in-frame clones only, with some absent. Here the sample spans over 25,000 clones, 90% being singletons. In regard to this clone: Its antigen is still unknown.

Whole-study results and caveats: Post-nadir TCR diversity decline inversely tracked overall survival among those who died. Survival link was tested only in deceased patients; proton benefit remains a possibility.

This sequence originates from a woman between 50 and 59 years old with cholangiocarcinoma. The gene calls are TRBV11-2 and TRBJ2-7; tentative D call: TRBD2 (6 bases). Sequenced material: peripheral blood, taken from a patient treated with photon-based radiotherapy. This CDR3 is CASSLGLIDEQYF. CDR3 in DNA: TGTGCCAGCAGCCTGGGACTGATTGACGAGCAGTACTTC.